This T cell receptor (beta chain) was profiled in a study of T cells in localized non-small cell lung cancer. The trim removed 5 bases at V and 0 bases at J, leaving 6 bases unmatched. The CDR3 totals 15 residues. Germline CDR1 reads SNHLY; CDR2 reads FYNNEI. Some clones are missing from TCRdb's copy, which holds only in-frame ones; the method was immunoSEQ multiplex PCR. The sample has around 18,000 clones, around 83% seen once. A remark on this clone: Its antigen is not identified.

Findings and caveats of the study: Median around 54 top-100 tumor clones were shared with paired adjacent lung.

This receptor was identified in an older female donor with stage I lung adenocarcinoma. J is TRBJ2-5 and V is TRBV2; 7 bases are a match to TRBD2. This material consisted of peripheral blood, taken before any cancer treatment. The CDR3 region is CASSRLAGYQETQYF. The CDR3 nucleotides are TGTGCCAGCAGTAGACTAGCAGGGTACCAAGAGACCCAGTACTTC.